This TCR beta chain stems from a study of T cell repertoires in cytomegalovirus infection. As for the study in general: Well-studied HLA-B-restricted CMV epitopes were used in the study alongside recently identified HLA-C-restricted ones.

Whole-study findings and limits: Clonotypes of TCR beta that were HLA-C-restricted and CMV-specific dominated the ex vivo response. Individuals carrying CMV plus the relevant HLA were identified by cumulative frequency of public TCR beta families.

About this clonotype itself: Its antigen is currently unknown.

CDR3 length equals 14 residues. The germline V and J ends were trimmed by 0 bases and 8 bases, with 12 bases remaining between them. Germline CDR1 is SGHNT and CDR2 is YYREEE (reference sequence). One entry per CDR3 protein results from TCRdb running MiXCR on the reads. The repertoire holds 900,000 to 950,000 distinct CDR3 sequences, about a third seen once, with around 15% in the top ten. The chain couples TRBV5-4 to TRBJ2-1; TRBD2 is a possible D gene (5 bases). The TCR was taken from a human donor in good health (CMV status not recorded). Some clones in this sample may be carry-over from other donors' samples. Specimen: cultured CD8+ T cells from PBMCs, collected from culture after CMV antigen stimulation. The CDR3 sequence: CASSLEGGFDEQFF. For the CDR3, the DNA is TGTGCCAGCAGCTTGGAGGGCGGGTTTGATGAGCAGTTCTTC.